This T cell receptor beta chain was identified during a study of control samples from healthy donors and cancer patients. TCRdb keeps only in-frame clones here, not all; method: immunoSEQ multiplex PCR. The sample lists about 140,000 clones, about 90% seen once, with under 9% in the top ten. CDR3 length: 14 residues. Germline V gene sequence: CDR1 MNHEY, CDR2 SVGAGI. With V trimmed by 4 bases and J by 4 bases, 5 bases remained unmatched. V gene TRBV6-5 combines with J gene TRBJ1-1; TRBD1 aligns across 8 bases. This receptor was identified in a man aged 18-30 years in good health. The sequencing input was blood. Written as DNA, the CDR3 is TGTGCCAGCAGTTTCGACAGGGGTGGCACTGAAGCTTTCTTT. The encoded protein is CASSFDRGGTEAFF.